This T cell receptor beta chain was obtained from a study of blood T cell repertoires in COVID-19. The overall study: From the United States, Italy and Spain came samples of acute and convalescent COVID-19. The analysed material was cDNA or gDNA that came from T cells, B-cell-depleted T cells, or PBMCs.

Trimming took 0 bases from V and 5 from J; bases not matched to a gene: 5. The CDR3 contains 15 residues. Germline CDR1 and CDR2: SGHKS and YYEKEE (reference sequence). This clone was seen a single time. Original data processing: Using reference gene primer amplification, nucleated cell counts were estimated. TCRdb's copy holds only in-frame clones and misses some; the assay was immunoSEQ multiplex PCR. V, J and clone size reflect that table, while D and trimming were determined from the DNA. The repertoire has around 40,000 clones, 70% to 90% of them found once; the top ten carry roughly 9.9%. The chain employs TRBV5-5 and TRBJ2-5; 9 nucleotides line up with TRBD2. Sequencing input: peripheral blood. This clonotype was sampled from a human donor in a cohort sampled during active COVID-19. As DNA, the CDR3 is TGTGCCAGCAGCTTGGATAGCGGGAGTGGGGAGACCCAGTACTTC. Translating gives CASSLDSGSGETQYF.